This T cell receptor beta chain comes out of a study of blood T cell repertoires in COVID-19 (dated by TCRdb to 2020 to 2022). Study-wide context: Collaborator samples came from the United States, Italy and Spain and covered acute and convalescent phases of COVID-19. HLA class I and class II types, where available, came from metadata supplied by the sample provider rather than from assay-based typing. The material from the prospective study consisted of cDNA or gDNA derived from T cells, B-cell-depleted T cells, or PBMCs. Subjects who had been exposed to COVID-19, were actively infected with it, or had recovered from it provided the deeply sampled blood TCRbeta repertoires that made up the dataset. Samples were obtained from the ongoing ImmuneRACE study (first 160 participants) and from about 1,300 subjects provided by 6 global collaborators. The repertoires were released in a freely available public database meant as a resource for research on the immune response to SARS-CoV-2. Sample metadata almost always included a de-identified subject ID, COVID-19 status, age in years and sex.

Results and caveats for the whole study, not just this receptor: The quantity of clinical and demographic metadata differed by source and by participant and was supplied without curation.

TCRbeta CDR3 regions were amplified from genomic DNA using the immunoSEQ Assay, a bias-controlled multiplex PCR. Per the authors' processing: The number of nucleated cells in each sample was estimated from the amplification of reference gene primers within the assay. To quantify the absolute abundance of each unique TCRbeta CDR3 rearrangement, sequence reads were collapsed and filtered. For each sample, productive Simpson clonality was calculated by taking the square root of Simpson's diversity index across productive rearrangements. Not all clones reach the TCRdb copy of this immuneACCESS table, which keeps in-frame sequences only. Checked studies attribute under half of the gap to unresolved V genes and leave the rest unexplained. V and J calls and clone size are copied from that table; D and trimming were computed from the DNA. The sample has almost 200,000 clones on record, around 92% of them singletons. The top ten clonotypes cover around 8% of the sample.

This clone came up once. Its antigen target is currently unknown. The input lacks base qualities; no much larger clone sits a single base away. Participants in the prospective study were enrolled through a virtual design, were aged about 18 to 100 years, and lived in fewer than 30 United States geographic areas. In the prospective study, cohorts were assigned on the basis of participant-reported clinical history obtained from a screening survey and a study questionnaire. Recovered participants in ImmuneRACE Cohort 3 were defined as having two consecutive negative NP/OP PCR tests, clearance from a healthcare professional, or resolution of symptoms. Mobile phlebotomists in the prospective study collected whole blood, serum and a nasopharyngeal or oropharyngeal swab from every participant. Prospective study participants could optionally give additional blood draws and questionnaires over an approximately two-month period. Blood samples from the prospective study were shipped frozen or at room temperature prior to DNA extraction.

From V the trimming removes 2 bases and from J it removes 6 bases, while the gene matches leave 1 base of the junction unaccounted for. The CDR3 starts with the cysteine, ends with the phenylalanine, and has 14 residues. The entry retains the CDR3 DNA only, 42 bases that are in frame from base 1. CDR1 MDHEN and CDR2 SYDVKM were looked up in the germline V gene. This chain joins TRBV28 to TRBJ1-6, with 7 central nucleotides matching TRBD1. Sequencing was done on a sample of PBMCs or T cells enriched from blood (not recorded which). The TCR comes from a woman younger than 30 who had recovered from COVID-19. The CDR3 sequence is CASSLPGGNSPLHF. In nucleotide form, the sequence is TGTGCCAGCAGTTTACCAGGGGGTAATTCACCCCTCCACTTT.